This T cell receptor beta chain derives from a study of regulatory T cells in long-lasting Graves disease. Broader study findings: There was favoring of TRBV28, TRBJ1-2 and TRBJ2-5 in persistent disease. Persistent patients shared more public clonotypes (approximately 2,700) than newly diagnosed patients (around 1,000).

Trimming took off 2 bases at V and 9 bases at J, with 11 bases between the two ends. This CDR3 has 13 residues. In germline, CDR1 is SGHVS, CDR2 FNYEAQ. As for time point: newly diagnosed GD, antithyroid drugs for less than 3 months. Construction of the TCR library relied on RNA isolated from PBMCs. Comment on this clonotype: Its antigen is still unknown.

Through Arm-PCR of CDR3 regions and iRepertoire HTBI primers, TCR beta libraries were built. One entry per CDR3 protein, called by TCRdb with MiXCR from the multiplex PCR reads. In the table there are some 350,000 distinct CDR3 sequences, around 15% of which are singletons. This same sample was also part of a study on T cells in Graves' hyperthyroidism and ophthalmopathy. That source reports: Exclusions: uncontrolled infection, other autoimmune disease, pregnancy, lactation. Model predictions of ophthalmopathy came a median approximately 6.2 months before onset.

The rearrangement links TRBV7-6 to TRBJ2-1, with D perhaps TRBD2 (6 bases). This specimen consisted of peripheral blood mononuclear cells (PBMCs), obtained at new diagnosis, from a patient treated with antithyroid drugs. This sequence originates from a woman aged 18-29 years with Graves disease. DNA of the CDR3: TGTGCCAGCAGCTTACGTCTGGAGGGTGAGCAGTTCTTC. Encoded protein: CASSLRLEGEQFF.